These 25 T cell receptor beta chains share one sample of origin, sequenced in a study of T cell responses to AZD1222 COVID-19 vaccine (dated by TCRdb to the early 2020s). The library was built by means of the immunoSEQ multiplex PCR assay. TCRdb stores this immuneACCESS table with in-frame sequences only. Part of the clones is absent; in the studies checked, under half of the shortfall reflects unresolved V genes, and no reason is known for the rest. The sample has about 130,000 clones on record, about nine tenths of them singletons. In total, the top ten clones hold around 0.99% of the sample. In light of the paper, this sample's time point label describes: about 28 days (+/-7) after the second vaccine dose. This material consisted of peripheral blood, taken 28 days after the second AZD1222 dose. These receptor sequences come from an adult who received the AZD1222 COVID-19 vaccine.

The genes are TRBV10-3 and TRBJ2-2, with 9 bases identical to TRBD1. CDR3 length: 15 residues. Looked up from germline, CDR1 is ENHRY and CDR2 is SYGVKD. V lost 6 bases to trimming and J lost 4 bases; unmatched junction nucleotides: 6. The CDR3 reads CAIRGQGRGTGELFF. The CDR3 DNA reads TGTGCCATCAGGGGACAGGGCAGAGGCACCGGGGAGCTGTTTTTT.

This chain links TRBV11-1 with TRBJ2-7; 7 nucleotides align to TRBD2. Germline V lookup: CDR1 SGHAT, CDR2 FQDESV (reference sequence). Trimming at V came to 2 bases and at J to 4 bases, leaving 5 bases not matched to a gene. The CDR3 runs to 14 residues. CDR3 sequence reads: CASSLLGLSYEQYF. CDR3 in DNA: TGTGCCAGCAGCTTATTGGGACTATCGTACGAGCAGTACTTC.

The J gene is TRBJ2-4, the V gene TRBV24-1; TRBD2 matches 8 bases. The CDR3 runs to 14 residues. Per germline, CDR1 KGHDR and CDR2 SFDVKD. J lost 0 bases, V lost 7 bases, and 1 base had no gene match. Here the CDR3 reads CATSGGGAKNIQYF. Written as DNA, the CDR3 is TGTGCCACCAGCGGGGGGGGAGCCAAAAACATTCAGTACTTC.

J is TRBJ2-7 and V is TRBV30; possibly TRBD1 for D (7 bases). Germline V CDR1 and CDR2: GTSNPN, SVGIG (reference sequence). V lost 4 bases to trimming and J lost 3 bases, with 13 bases between them. The CDR3 extends over 13 amino acids. The DNA of the CDR3 is TGTGCCTGGAACCGACAGGGAGGCTACGAGCAGTACTTC. Residues: CAWNRQGGYEQYF.

The gene calls are TRBV28 and TRBJ2-7; weak D call: TRBD1 (5 bases). The germline CDR1 and CDR2 sequences are MDHEN and SYDVKM. The CDR3 is 16 amino acids. V lost 4 bases and J lost 0, with 16 bases in between. This chain's CDR3 is CASSWTWRRTSYEQYF. In DNA form, the CDR3 reads TGTGCCAGCAGTTGGACATGGAGACGAACCTCCTACGAGCAGTACTTC.

The chain carries TRBV5-6 and TRBJ2-7; weak D call: TRBD1 (5 bases). From germline, CDR1 is SGHDT and CDR2 YYEEEE. Trimming left V 4 bases short and J 3 bases short, with 11 bases between. The length of the CDR3 is 13 residues. This CDR3 reads CASSADRDYEQYF. The CDR3 nucleotides read TGTGCCAGCAGCGCAGACAGAGACTACGAGCAGTACTTC.

The V and J genes are TRBV6-4 and TRBJ2-7; D not certain. Germline CDR1 MRHNA, CDR2 SNTAGT. V was cut by 2 bases and J by 1 base, with 15 bases left in between. The CDR3 has 16 amino acids. The CDR3: CASSDVSDIGSYEQYF. The CDR3 DNA follows: TGTGCCAGCAGTGACGTGAGTGACATTGGGTCCTACGAGCAGTACTTC.

This clone showed up just once. This chain's CDR3 is CASSLQGRSSGNTIYF. For the CDR3, the DNA is TGTGCCAGCAGCTTACAAGGCCGCAGCTCTGGAAACACCATATATTTT. The chain links TRBV7-9 to TRBJ1-3; D gene uncertain. Trimming cost V 2 bases and J 0 bases, with 11 bases left between them. Germline V gene data show CDR1 as SEHNR and CDR2 as FQNEAQ (reference sequence). The CDR3 is 16 residues long.

This chain connects TRBV6-5 to TRBJ1-2, with a weak D call TRBD1 (6 bases). The germline CDR1 and CDR2 sequences are MNHEY and SVGAGI. The CDR3 loop spans 12 amino acids. V was shortened by 6 bases and J by 8 bases, with 13 bases between the two germline ends. CDR3 sequence reads: CASRPQGGGYTF. CDR3 in DNA: TGTGCCAGCAGACCACAGGGCGGAGGCTACACCTTC.

The chain employs TRBV9 and TRBJ1-4; a possible D gene is TRBD1 (6 bases). CDR1 is SGDLS, CDR2 YYNGEE, per germline. Trimming removed 3 bases from V and 3 bases from J, with 9 bases in between. The CDR3 length is 14 residues. The CDR3 DNA reads as TGTGCCAGCAGCGGGGGGCAGCCTAATGAAAAACTGTTTTTT. Translated: CASSGGQPNEKLFF.

The chain employs TRBV18 and TRBJ1-3; D is uncertain. Germline CDR1 KGHSH, CDR2 LQKENI. V was shortened by 6 bases and J by 4 bases, with 13 bases between the two germline ends. The CDR3 contains 14 residues. The CDR3 spells CASSEKIGGNTIYF. The CDR3, as DNA: TGTGCCAGCTCGGAGAAGATCGGGGGAAACACCATATATTTT.

V gene TRBV3-1 (or the pseudogene TRBV3-2) combines with J gene TRBJ2-7, with D possibly being TRBD2 (5 bases). The CDR3 is made up of 14 amino acids. CDR1 is LGHDT and CDR2 is YNNKEL in the germline V gene (reference sequence). Trimming removed 7 bases at V and 7 bases at J, with 20 bases between. The CDR3 is CASTNTDPTGEQYF. The CDR3 DNA is TGTGCCAGCACCAATACGGACCCTACGGGGGAGCAGTACTTC.

The chain employs TRBV7-9 and TRBJ2-4; TRBD1 might be the D (5 bases). V was shortened by 3 bases and J by 5 bases, with 17 bases between the two germline ends. The CDR3 length is 16 residues. The germline V gene has CDR1 SEHNR and CDR2 FQNEAQ (reference sequence). The CDR3 sequence: CASSFPSGQGQNIQYF. CDR3 in DNA: TGTGCCAGCAGCTTTCCATCCGGGCAGGGCCAAAACATTCAGTACTTC.

About this clone: Other DNA sequences in the sample encode the same CDR3. The rearrangement uses TRBV9 and TRBJ1-4, with D uncertain. Germline CDR1 SGDLS, CDR2 YYNGEE. V lost 0 bases, J lost 5 bases, and 5 bases lay in between. This CDR3 spans 13 amino acids. The CDR3 DNA is TGTGCCAGCAGCGTAGGCCTAAATGAAAAACTGTTTTTT. This translates into CASSVGLNEKLFF. Using reference TRBV9 and TRBJ1-4 for the parts outside the CDR3, the full variable domain is DSGVTQTPKHLITATGQRVTLRCSPRSGDLSVYWYQQSLDQGLQFLIQYYNGEERAKGNILERFSAQQFPDLHSELNLSSLELGDSALYFCASSVGLNEKLFFGSGTQLSVL.

For this clone: At one of its ends the junction is not consistent with the germline gene, which may arise from a read error. Other DNA sequences in this specimen translate into the identical CDR3. The chain carries TRBV10-3 and TRBJ2-7; TRBD2 agrees at 8 bases. The germline CDR1 and CDR2 sequences are ENHRY and SYGVKD. This CDR3 spans 15 amino acids. Here the CDR3 reads CAISEGLAGGYEQYF. As DNA, the CDR3 is TGTGCCATTAGTGAAGGTCTAGCGGGCGGATACGAGCAGTACTTC.

The chain couples TRBV10-3 to TRBJ2-2, with D unclear. V lost 0 bases to trimming and J lost 6 bases, with 2 bases between them. The CDR3 spans 12 residues. The germline V gene has CDR1 ENHRY and CDR2 SYGVKD. CDR3 amino acids: CAISESAGELFF. The CDR3 DNA follows: TGTGCCATCAGTGAGTCCGCCGGGGAGCTGTTTTTT.

In this sample, this clone turned up a few times. Other DNA sequences in this specimen translate into the identical CDR3. The chain carries TRBV5-1 and TRBJ1-2; a possible D gene is TRBD1 (6 bases). Per the germline V gene, CDR1 is SGHRS and CDR2 is YFSETQ. This CDR3 region has 14 residues. Trimming pared 0 bases from V and 7 bases from J, leaving 13 bases between. The CDR3 loop reads CASSLGGPGPGYTF. CDR3 nucleotides: TGCGCCAGCAGCTTGGGGGGGCCAGGGCCTGGCTACACCTTC.

This chain connects TRBV2 to TRBJ1-1; 7 bases are a match to TRBD1. Germline CDR1 is SNHLY and CDR2 is FYNNEI. The length of the CDR3 is 14 residues. The J segment lost 7 bases and the V segment lost 5 bases, leaving 10 bases of the junction unmatched. CDR3 nucleotide sequence: TGTGCCAGCAGTAGACAGGGTAAAGTGGGTGAAGCTTTCTTT. This sequence encodes CASSRQGKVGEAFF. The full variable domain, its missing parts supplied by reference TRBV2 and TRBJ1-1, is EPEVTQTPSHQVTQMGQEVILRCVPISNHLYFYWYRQILGQKVEFLVSFYNNEISEKSEIFDDQFSVERPDGSNFTLKIRSTKLEDSAMYFCASSRQGKVGEAFFGQGTRLTVV.

The V and J genes are TRBV9 and TRBJ2-1; 10 bases map to TRBD2. V was clipped by 4 bases and J by 2 bases; unmatched bases: 3. Germline V gene lookup returns CDR1 SGDLS and CDR2 YYNGEE. The CDR3 extends over 15 amino acids. The chain's CDR3 is CASSPSGSPYNEQFF. CDR3 sequence (DNA): TGTGCCAGCAGCCCTAGCGGGAGCCCCTACAATGAGCAGTTCTTC. Looking up the rest from reference TRBV9 and TRBJ2-1 gives the full variable domain: DSGVTQTPKHLITATGQRVTLRCSPRSGDLSVYWYQQSLDQGLQFLIQYYNGEERAKGNILERFSAQQFPDLHSELNLSSLELGDSALYFCASSPSGSPYNEQFFGPGTRLTVL.

The chain has TRBV30 and TRBJ1-5, with 8 bases fitting TRBD1. Germline values: CDR1 GTSNPN, CDR2 SVGIG (reference sequence). The junction had 6 bases not matched to a gene; V was cut back by 4 bases and J by 1 base. This CDR3 has 15 residues. DNA for the CDR3: TGTGCCTGGACTAAACAGGGGGTAAGCAATCAGCCCCAGCATTTT. It encodes CAWTKQGVSNQPQHF. The entire variable domain, with the rest obtained from reference TRBV30 and TRBJ1-5, is as follows: SQTIHQWPATLVQPVGSPLSLECTVEGTSNPNLYWYRQAAGRGLQLLFYSVGIGQISSEVPQNLSASRPQDRQFILSSKKLLLSDSGFYLCAWTKQGVSNQPQHFGDGTRLSIL.

The chain recombines TRBV5-4 with TRBJ2-5, with D tentatively TRBD2 (5 bases). The length of the CDR3 is 14 residues. Trimming took 0 bases from V and 3 from J, leaving 9 bases between them. Germline V gene lookup returns CDR1 SGHNT and CDR2 YYREEE (reference sequence). In DNA, the CDR3 is TGTGCCAGCAGCTTGGGGGTTAGCGAAGAGACCCAGTACTTC. It translates to CASSLGVSEETQYF. Supplemented by reference TRBV5-4 and TRBJ2-5, the full variable domain reads ETGVTQSPTHLIKTRGQQVTLRCSSQSGHNTVSWYQQALGQGPQFIFQYYREEENGRGNFPPRFSGLQFPNYSSELNVNALELDDSALYLCASSLGVSEETQYFGPGTRLLVL.

This clone was picked up many times. The chain combines TRBV24-1 with TRBJ1-1; D ambiguous. Germline CDR1 is KGHDR and CDR2 is SFDVKD. V shed 1 base and J shed 7 bases, with 9 bases lying between them. The CDR3 length is 13 residues. CDR3 DNA sequence: TGTGCCACCAGTGATTTTGGTTTGAGTGAAGCTTTCTTT. Its translation: CATSDFGLSEAFF.

This clone was counted between two and nine times. The chain employs TRBV5-4 and TRBJ2-3; D not certain. CDR1 is SGHNT and CDR2 is YYREEE in the germline V gene (reference sequence). The CDR3 contains 16 residues. Trimming stripped 5 bases from V and 3 bases from J, with 19 bases between. CDR3 in amino acids: CASRSDRVVRTDTQYF. CDR3 bases: TGTGCCAGCAGATCCGACCGGGTCGTAAGGACAGATACGCAGTATTTT.

The genes are TRBV19 and TRBJ2-1; D might be TRBD2 (6 bases). V lost 5 bases, J lost 5 bases, and 19 bases lay in between. The CDR3 runs to 16 residues. In germline, CDR1 is LNHDA, CDR2 SQIVND (reference sequence). CDR3 DNA: TGTGCCAGTAGTTCTGCCCTCGTTAGCGGCGACAATGAGCAGTTCTTC. Translation: CASSSALVSGDNEQFF. Drawing the rest from reference TRBV19 and TRBJ2-1, the complete variable domain is DGGITQSPKYLFRKEGQNVTLSCEQNLNHDAMYWYRQDPGQGLRLIYYSQIVNDFQKGDIAEGYSVSREKKESFPLTVTSAQKNPTAFYLCASSSALVSGDNEQFFGPGTRLTVL.

The chain carries TRBV2 and TRBJ1-6, with TRBD1 as a possible D gene (5 bases). Trimming took off 11 bases at V and 8 bases at J, with 10 bases between the two ends. The germline CDR1 and CDR2 sequences are SNHLY and FYNNEI. The CDR3 covers 11 residues. The CDR3 DNA reads as TGTGCCGGGGGATCTGATTCACCCCTCCACTTT. This gives the protein CAGGSDSPLHF.